This T cell receptor (beta chain) was sequenced in a study of identifying expanded T cells in peripheral blood. Assay: immunoSEQ multiplex PCR; the TCRdb copy retains only in-frame clones and omits some. The sample consists of 83,000 or so clones, about nine tenths of them appearing once. CDR3 size: 17 residues. V lost 5 bases to trimming and J lost 0 bases; unmatched junction nucleotides: 5. CDR1 and CDR2 from the germline V gene are SGHTA and FQGNSA. No infections or other immune events were documented during collection. This clonotype was obtained from a person aged 18 to 75 in good health. The J gene is TRBJ2-6, the V gene TRBV7-2; 9 positions agree with TRBD1. Sequenced sample: blood. The CDR3 loop is CASSTTGQGSGANVLTF. The CDR3 nucleotides read TGTGCCAGCAGCACTACGGGACAGGGCTCTGGGGCCAACGTCCTGACTTTC.